The 14 T cell receptor beta chains below come from one sample, sequenced in a study of spatial heterogeneity in lung cancer. Indicated time point: sample taken at primary tumor resection. In each case, whole RNA from tumor, nontumor lung or frozen PBMC was sequenced unsorted. A single record per CDR3 protein comes from TCRdb applying MiXCR to the 5' RACE reads. The table lists 65,000 to 85,000 distinct CDR3 sequences, 15% to 20% of them singletons. Source: PBMCs, taken at surgery. The receptors were sampled from a male donor with early-stage non-small cell lung cancer.

This clonotype was seen only a few times. J is TRBJ1-6 and V is TRBV18, with 7 bases fitting TRBD1. Looked up from germline, CDR1 is KGHSH and CDR2 is LQKENI. There are 14 residues in the CDR3. V lost 3 bases and J lost 5; bases outside the gene matches: 1. CDR3 nucleotides: TGTGCCAGCTCACCCGGGACAGATAATTCACCCCTCCACTTT. Its translation: CASSPGTDNSPLHF.

This clonotype was seen only a few times. The V gene is TRBV5-1, the J gene TRBJ2-6; the D is unclear. Germline lookup yields CDR1 SGHRS and CDR2 YFSETQ. The length of the CDR3 is 15 residues. V lost 1 base to trimming and J lost 4 bases, with 9 bases between them. CDR3 in DNA: TGCGCCAGCAGCTTGCTGGGTTCCGGGGCCAACGTCCTGACTTTC. This encodes CASSLLGSGANVLTF. The variable domain in full, completed from reference TRBV5-1 and TRBJ2-6, reads KAGVTQTPRYLIKTRGQQVTLSCSPISGHRSVSWYQQTPGQGLQFLFEYFSETQRNKGNFPGRFSGRQFSNSRSEMNVSTLELGDSALYLCASSLLGSGANVLTFGAGSRLTVL.

This chain uses TRBV12-3 or TRBV12-4 with TRBJ2-7; D not resolved. CDR3 size: 13 residues. With 2 bases removed from V and 2 bases from J, the gap between germline ends came to 7 bases. CDR3: CASSLNAAYEQYF. The CDR3 region has the DNA TGTGCCAGCAGTTTAAACGCTGCCTACGAGCAGTACTTC.

The sample holds a few counts of this clonotype. The chain recombines TRBV27 with TRBJ2-5; 9 positions match TRBD2. V shed 6 bases and J 7 bases; nucleotides not matched to a gene: 6. The V gene's germline CDR1 is MNHEY and CDR2 SMNVEV (reference sequence). This CDR3 region has 13 residues. This CDR3 reads CASRGGLAPTQYF. Here the CDR3 DNA reads TGTGCCAGCAGGGGGGGACTAGCCCCGACCCAGTACTTC.

This clonotype was seen once. The chain carries TRBV4-3 and TRBJ2-7, with 10 bases lining up with TRBD2. J was trimmed by 3 bases and V by 0 bases; bases with no gene match: 5. The CDR3 totals 16 residues. Germline CDR1 reads LGHNA; CDR2 reads YSLEER. The CDR3 region has the DNA TGCGCCAGCAGCCAAGATAGGACTAGCGGCTTCTACGAGCAGTACTTC. It codes for CASSQDRTSGFYEQYF.

This clonotype has more than one count but fewer than ten. The chain joins TRBV5-1 to TRBJ2-3, with 9 bases that match TRBD1. The CDR3 spans 16 residues. After removal of 6 bases from V and 0 bases from J, the junction contained 8 bases not matched to a gene. Germline V gene data show CDR1 as SGHRS and CDR2 as YFSETQ. The CDR3 region has the DNA TGCGCCAGCAACCTCGGGACAGGGATTAGCACAGATACGCAGTATTTT. Its protein product is CASNLGTGISTDTQYF.

This chain connects TRBV12-3 or TRBV12-4 to TRBJ2-7; maybe TRBD1 (5 bases). CDR3 size: 14 residues. Trimming removed 4 bases from V and 6 bases from J, with 16 bases in between. CDR3 loop: CASSSQSGLSEQYF. CDR3 DNA: TGTGCCAGCAGTTCCCAGTCAGGGTTGAGCGAGCAGTACTTC.

This chain joins TRBV20-1 and TRBJ2-7; D is possibly TRBD1 (6 bases). CDR3 size: 16 residues. Trimming pared 5 bases from V and 1 base from J, leaving 21 bases between. Germline lookup yields CDR1 DFQATT and CDR2 SNEGSKA (reference sequence). CDR3 amino acids: CSAPPRGRQGSYEQYF. DNA of the CDR3: TGCAGTGCTCCTCCCCGAGGTCGGCAGGGGTCCTACGAGCAGTACTTC.

The chain recombines TRBV6-1 with TRBJ2-3; D is unresolved. CDR1 and CDR2 (germline): MNHNS, SASEGT. Trimming stripped 5 bases from V and 3 bases from J, with 3 bases between. The CDR3 totals 11 residues. The DNA for the CDR3 is TGTGCCAGCAGTATTACAGATACGCAGTATTTT. This translates into CASSITDTQYF.

The chain has TRBV10-3 and TRBJ2-2; 7 bases map to TRBD1. The V and J ends lost 7 bases and 2 bases, in that order; junction bases with no gene match: 7. This CDR3 spans 15 amino acids. Looked up from germline, CDR1 is ENHRY and CDR2 is SYGVKD. In DNA, the CDR3 is TGTGCCATCACCCGGGACAGAACTAACACCGGGGAGCTGTTTTTT. This codes for CAITRDRTNTGELFF.

A few counts support this clonotype. The chain is built from TRBV25-1 and TRBJ2-7, with D perhaps matching TRBD1 or TRBD2 (5 bases each). Germline values: CDR1 MGHDK, CDR2 SYGVNS. The CDR3 extends over 12 amino acids. Trimming pared 4 bases from V and 9 bases from J, leaving 13 bases between. The CDR3 sequence: CASSASTGRQYF. The CDR3 bases are TGTGCCAGCAGTGCCTCTACGGGACGGCAGTACTTC.

The V and J genes are TRBV7-2 and TRBJ2-5; 13 positions match TRBD2. The CDR3 consists of 15 residues. V was clipped by 3 bases and J by 5 bases; unmatched bases: 3. Germline CDR1 reads SGHTA; CDR2 reads FQGNSA. In DNA, the CDR3 is TGTGCCAGCAGCTTGACTAGCGGGAGGACGGAGACCCAGTACTTC. It is translated as CASSLTSGRTETQYF.

Turning to this clonotype: Relative to the germline gene, one junction end is altered; a read error may explain this. V usage is TRBV30 and J usage is TRBJ1-5, with unresolved D. The germline V gene encodes CDR1 GTSNPN and CDR2 SVGIG (reference sequence). The CDR3 length is 13 residues. The CDR3 here is CAWSMGSNQSQHF. The CDR3 DNA reads as TGTGCCTGGAGTATGGGTTCCAATCAGTCCCAGCATTTT. Filled out from reference TRBV30 and TRBJ1-5, the complete variable domain reads SQTIHQWPATLVQPVGSPLSLECTVEGTSNPNLYWYRQAAGRGLQLLFYSVGIGQISSEVPQNLSASRPQDRQFILSSKKLLLSDSGFYLCAWSMGSNQSQHFGDGTRLSIL.

The chain links TRBV2 to TRBJ1-6, with 7 bases matching TRBD1. With V trimmed by 8 bases and J by 7 bases, 5 bases remained unmatched. CDR3 length equals 13 residues. Germline CDR1 SNHLY, CDR2 FYNNEI. The CDR3 is CASSGQLNSPLHF. CDR3 coding DNA: TGTGCCAGCTCGGGACAGCTAAATTCACCCCTCCACTTT.